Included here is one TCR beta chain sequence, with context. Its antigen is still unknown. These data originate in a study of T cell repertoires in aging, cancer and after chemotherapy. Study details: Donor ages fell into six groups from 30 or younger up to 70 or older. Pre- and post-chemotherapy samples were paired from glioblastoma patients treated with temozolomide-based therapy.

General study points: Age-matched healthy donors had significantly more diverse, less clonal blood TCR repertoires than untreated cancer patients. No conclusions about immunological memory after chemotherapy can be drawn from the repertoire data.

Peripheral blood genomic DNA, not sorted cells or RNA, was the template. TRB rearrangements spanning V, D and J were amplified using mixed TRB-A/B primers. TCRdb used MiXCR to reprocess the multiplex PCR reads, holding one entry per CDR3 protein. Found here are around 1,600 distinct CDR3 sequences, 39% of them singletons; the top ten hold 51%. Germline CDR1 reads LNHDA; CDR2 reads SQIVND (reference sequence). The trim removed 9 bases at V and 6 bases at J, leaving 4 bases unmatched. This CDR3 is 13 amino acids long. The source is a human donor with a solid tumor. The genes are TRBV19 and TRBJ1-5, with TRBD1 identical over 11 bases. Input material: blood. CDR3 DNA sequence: TGTGCCAGCAAGGGACAGGGGGTTCAGCCCCAGCATTTT. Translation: CASKGQGVQPQHF.